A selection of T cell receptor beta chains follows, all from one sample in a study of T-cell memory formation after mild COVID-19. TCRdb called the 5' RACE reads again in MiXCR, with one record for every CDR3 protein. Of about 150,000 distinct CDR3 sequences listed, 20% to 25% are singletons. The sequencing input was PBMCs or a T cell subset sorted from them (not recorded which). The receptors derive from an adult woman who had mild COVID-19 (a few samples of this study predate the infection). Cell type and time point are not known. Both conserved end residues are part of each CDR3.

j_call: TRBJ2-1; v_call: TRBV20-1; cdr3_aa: CSARDRERGNEQFF
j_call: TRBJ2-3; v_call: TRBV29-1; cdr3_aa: CSVPDDAGSDTQYF
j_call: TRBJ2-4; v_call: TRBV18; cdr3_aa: CASSPTGSGNIQYF
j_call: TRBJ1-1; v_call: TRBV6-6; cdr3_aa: CASSYPDRDTEAFF
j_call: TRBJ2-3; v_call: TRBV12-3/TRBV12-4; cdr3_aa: CASSFDVERYTRTDTQYF
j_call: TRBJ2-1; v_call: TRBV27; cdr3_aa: CASSLSGKGNEQFF
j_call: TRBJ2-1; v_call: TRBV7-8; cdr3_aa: CASSLDHPRYVGGEQFF
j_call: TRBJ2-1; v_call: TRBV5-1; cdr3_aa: CASSLAPPREQFF
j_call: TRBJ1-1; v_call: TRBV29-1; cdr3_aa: CSVEGTDKKNTEAFF
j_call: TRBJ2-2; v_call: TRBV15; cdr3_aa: CATSRVAGDTGELFF
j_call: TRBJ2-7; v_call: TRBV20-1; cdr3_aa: CSASDGGAGYEQYF
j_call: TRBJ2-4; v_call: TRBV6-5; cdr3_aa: CASSIRGSGLAGVGRNIQYF
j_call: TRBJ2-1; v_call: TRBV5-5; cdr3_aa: CASSDPGTGNNEQFF
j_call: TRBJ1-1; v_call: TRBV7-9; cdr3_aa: CASSSILGYTEAFF
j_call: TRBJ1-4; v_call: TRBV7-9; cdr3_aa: CASSLEGLANEKLFF
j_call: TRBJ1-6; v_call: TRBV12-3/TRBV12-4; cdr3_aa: CASSFGGGRPPSPLHF
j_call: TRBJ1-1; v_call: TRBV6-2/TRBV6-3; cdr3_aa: CASSYPAGQGNTEAFF
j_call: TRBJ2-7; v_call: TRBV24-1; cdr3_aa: CATSDHGSGSSSYEQYF
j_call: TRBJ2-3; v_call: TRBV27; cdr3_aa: CASSPQDYTDTQYF
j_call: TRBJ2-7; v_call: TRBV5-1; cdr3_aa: CASSLETGDEQYF
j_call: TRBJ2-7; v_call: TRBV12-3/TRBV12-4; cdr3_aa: CASSFALAGVSYEQYF
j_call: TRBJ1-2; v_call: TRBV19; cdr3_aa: CASSTPFVQDGYGYTF
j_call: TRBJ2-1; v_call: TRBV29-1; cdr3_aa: CSVMDAYNEQFF
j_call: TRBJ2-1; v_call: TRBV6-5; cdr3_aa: CASSYGLTSGGPSYNEQFF
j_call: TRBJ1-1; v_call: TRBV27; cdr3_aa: CASSNNGGFTEAFF
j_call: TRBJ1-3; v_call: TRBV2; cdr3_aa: CASSEGQGASGNTIYF
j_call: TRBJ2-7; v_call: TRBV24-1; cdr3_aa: CATSDVGTDHEQYF
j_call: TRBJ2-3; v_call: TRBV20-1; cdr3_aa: CSARVMGFPSTDTQYF
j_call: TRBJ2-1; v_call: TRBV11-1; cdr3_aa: CASSFGPRAGGTRSNEQFF
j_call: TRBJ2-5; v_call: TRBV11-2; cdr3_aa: CASSPTGGQETQYF
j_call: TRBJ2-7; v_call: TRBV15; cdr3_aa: CATSVTAGSYEQYF
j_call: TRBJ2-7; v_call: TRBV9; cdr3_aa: CASSPRGQGTYEQYF
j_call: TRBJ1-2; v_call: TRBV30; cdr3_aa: CAWKPRQGGDGYGYTF
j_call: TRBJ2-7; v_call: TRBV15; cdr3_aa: CATSRGWSEQYF
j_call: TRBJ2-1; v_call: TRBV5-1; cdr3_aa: CASSRGAGTDEQFF
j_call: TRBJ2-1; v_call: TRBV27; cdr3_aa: CASSYGGSYNEQFF
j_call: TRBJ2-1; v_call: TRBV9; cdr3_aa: CASSTSTSSYNEQFF
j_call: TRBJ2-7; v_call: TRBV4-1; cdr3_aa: CASSQTMGTRYEQYF
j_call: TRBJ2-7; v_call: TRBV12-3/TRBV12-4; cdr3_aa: CASSLFGGSYEQYF